This T cell receptor (beta chain) derives from a study of blood T cell repertoires in COVID-19. Study summary: Sample material is recorded as cDNA or gDNA derived from T cells, B-cell-depleted T cells, or PBMCs.

TCRdb keeps only in-frame clones here, not all; method: immunoSEQ multiplex PCR. The sample carries over 140,000 clones, 80% to 85% recorded once. CDR1 is SGHAT and CDR2 is FQNNGV in the germline V gene. CDR3 length: 14 residues. The V and J ends lost 0 bases and 0 bases respectively, with 5 bases between them. This sequence joins TRBV11-2 and TRBJ2-5; D call uncertain. Sample: peripheral blood. This clonotype was sampled from an older woman with acute or convalescent COVID-19. The CDR3 coding sequence is TGTGCCAGCAGCTTAGAGGCATACCAAGAGACCCAGTACTTC. It codes for CASSLEAYQETQYF.